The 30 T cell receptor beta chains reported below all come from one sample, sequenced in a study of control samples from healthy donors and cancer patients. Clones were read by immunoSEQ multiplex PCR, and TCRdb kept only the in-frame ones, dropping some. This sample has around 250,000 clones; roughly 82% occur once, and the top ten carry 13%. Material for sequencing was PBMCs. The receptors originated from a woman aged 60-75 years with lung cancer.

CDR3 region: CATSQGQPDYEQYF. The CDR3 nucleotides read TGTGCCACCTCTCAAGGACAGCCTGACTACGAGCAGTACTTC. The V call is TRBV10-3, the J call TRBJ2-7; D perhaps matches TRBD1 (6 bases). Germline lookup yields CDR1 ENHRY and CDR2 SYGVKD. V lost 10 bases and J 3 bases, leaving 19 bases between the germline ends. The CDR3 is 14 residues long.

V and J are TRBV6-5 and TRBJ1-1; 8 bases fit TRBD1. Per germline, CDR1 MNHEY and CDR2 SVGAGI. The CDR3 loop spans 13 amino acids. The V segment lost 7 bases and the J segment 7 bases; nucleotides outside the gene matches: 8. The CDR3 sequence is CASKPSGGGEAFF. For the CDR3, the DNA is TGTGCCAGCAAACCCTCAGGGGGCGGTGAAGCTTTCTTT.

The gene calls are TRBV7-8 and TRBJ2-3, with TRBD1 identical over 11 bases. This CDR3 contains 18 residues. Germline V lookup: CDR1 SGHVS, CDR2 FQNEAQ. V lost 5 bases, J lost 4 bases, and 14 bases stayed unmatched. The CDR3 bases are TGTGCCAGCAGCACCAGCCCGACCGGGACAGGGGGGTCAGATACGCAGTATTTT. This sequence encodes CASSTSPTGTGGSDTQYF.

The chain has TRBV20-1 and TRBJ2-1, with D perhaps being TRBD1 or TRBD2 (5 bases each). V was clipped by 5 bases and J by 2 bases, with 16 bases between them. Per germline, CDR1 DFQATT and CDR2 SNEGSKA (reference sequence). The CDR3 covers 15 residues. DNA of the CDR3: TGCAGTGCTCGTGGGGGTAGCCAGGCCTACAATGAGCAGTTCTTC. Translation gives CSARGGSQAYNEQFF.

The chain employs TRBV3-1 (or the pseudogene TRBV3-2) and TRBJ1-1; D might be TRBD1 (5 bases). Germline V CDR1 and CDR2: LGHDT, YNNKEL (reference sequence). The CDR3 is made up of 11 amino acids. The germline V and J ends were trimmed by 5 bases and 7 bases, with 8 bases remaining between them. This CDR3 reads CASSGRGEAFF. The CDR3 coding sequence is TGTGCCAGCAGCGGGAGGGGTGAAGCTTTCTTT.

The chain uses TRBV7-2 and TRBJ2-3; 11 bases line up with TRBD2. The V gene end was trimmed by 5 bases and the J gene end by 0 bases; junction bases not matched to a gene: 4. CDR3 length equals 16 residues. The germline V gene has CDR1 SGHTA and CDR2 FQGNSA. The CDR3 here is CASSPGTSGSTDTQYF. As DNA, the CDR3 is TGTGCCAGCAGCCCCGGGACTAGCGGAAGCACAGATACGCAGTATTTT.

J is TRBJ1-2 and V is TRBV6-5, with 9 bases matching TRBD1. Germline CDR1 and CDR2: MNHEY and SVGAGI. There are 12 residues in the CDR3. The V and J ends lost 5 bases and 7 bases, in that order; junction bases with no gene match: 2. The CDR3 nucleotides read TGTGCCAGCAGTCGGACAGGGGTTGGCTACACCTTC. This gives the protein CASSRTGVGYTF.

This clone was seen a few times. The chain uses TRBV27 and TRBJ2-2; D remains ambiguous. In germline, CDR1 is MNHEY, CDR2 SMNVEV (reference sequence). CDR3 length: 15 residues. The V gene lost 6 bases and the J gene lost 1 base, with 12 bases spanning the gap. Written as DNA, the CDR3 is TGTGCCAGCAGAAGAACCTCCGGGAACACCGGGGAGCTGTTTTTT. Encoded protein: CASRRTSGNTGELFF.

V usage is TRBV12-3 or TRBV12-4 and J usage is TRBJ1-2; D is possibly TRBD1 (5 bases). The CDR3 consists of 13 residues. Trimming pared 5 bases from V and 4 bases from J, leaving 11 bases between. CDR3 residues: CASSGTGRYGYTF. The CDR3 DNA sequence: TGTGCCAGCAGTGGGACCGGTCGCTATGGCTACACCTTC.

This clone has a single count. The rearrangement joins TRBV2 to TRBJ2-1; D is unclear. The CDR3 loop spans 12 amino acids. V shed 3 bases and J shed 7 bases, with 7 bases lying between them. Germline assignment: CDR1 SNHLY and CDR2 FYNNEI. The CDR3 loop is CASSDEGNEQFF. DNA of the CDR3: TGTGCCAGCAGTGATGAAGGGAATGAGCAGTTCTTC.

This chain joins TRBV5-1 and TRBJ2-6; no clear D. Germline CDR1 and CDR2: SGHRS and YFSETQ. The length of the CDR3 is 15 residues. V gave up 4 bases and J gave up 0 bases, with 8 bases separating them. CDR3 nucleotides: TGCGCCAGCAGCCCGTGGGGCTCTGGGGCCAACGTCCTGACTTTC. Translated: CASSPWGSGANVLTF.

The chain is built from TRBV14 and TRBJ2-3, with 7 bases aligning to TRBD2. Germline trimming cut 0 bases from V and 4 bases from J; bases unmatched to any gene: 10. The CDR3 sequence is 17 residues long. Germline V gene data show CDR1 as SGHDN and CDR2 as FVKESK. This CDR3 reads CASSQEKRGLWPDTQYF. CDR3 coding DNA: TGTGCCAGCAGCCAAGAAAAGCGGGGTCTATGGCCAGATACGCAGTATTTT.

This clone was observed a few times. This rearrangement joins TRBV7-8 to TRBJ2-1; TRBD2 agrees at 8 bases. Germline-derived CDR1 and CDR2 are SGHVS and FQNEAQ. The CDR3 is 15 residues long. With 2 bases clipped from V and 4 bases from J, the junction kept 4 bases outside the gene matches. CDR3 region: CASSLSAGVYNEQFF. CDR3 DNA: TGTGCCAGCAGCTTATCAGCGGGAGTATACAATGAGCAGTTCTTC.

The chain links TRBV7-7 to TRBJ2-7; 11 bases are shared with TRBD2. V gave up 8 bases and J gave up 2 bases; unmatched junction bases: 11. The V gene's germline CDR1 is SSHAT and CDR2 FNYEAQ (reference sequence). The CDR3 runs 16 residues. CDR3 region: CASATRLAGYPYEQYF. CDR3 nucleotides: TGTGCCAGCGCTACCCGACTAGCGGGATATCCCTACGAGCAGTACTTC.

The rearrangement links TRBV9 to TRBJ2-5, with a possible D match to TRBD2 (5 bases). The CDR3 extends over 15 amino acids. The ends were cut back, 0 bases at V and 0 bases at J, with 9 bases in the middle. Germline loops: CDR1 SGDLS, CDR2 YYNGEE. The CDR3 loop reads CASSVGGQYQETQYF. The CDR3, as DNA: TGTGCCAGCAGCGTAGGAGGGCAGTACCAAGAGACCCAGTACTTC.

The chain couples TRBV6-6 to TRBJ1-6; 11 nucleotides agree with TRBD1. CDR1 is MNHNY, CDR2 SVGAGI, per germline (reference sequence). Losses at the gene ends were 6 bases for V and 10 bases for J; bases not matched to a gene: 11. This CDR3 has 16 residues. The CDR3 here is CASSLPGQGAGSPLHF. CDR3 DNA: TGTGCCAGCAGCCTCCCCGGACAGGGGGCGGGGTCACCCCTCCACTTT.

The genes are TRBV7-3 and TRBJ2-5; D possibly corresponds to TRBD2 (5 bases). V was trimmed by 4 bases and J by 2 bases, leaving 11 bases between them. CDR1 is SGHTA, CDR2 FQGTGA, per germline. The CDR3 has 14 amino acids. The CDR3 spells CASSSHGLQETQYF. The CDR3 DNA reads TGTGCCAGCAGCTCCCACGGACTGCAAGAGACCCAGTACTTC.

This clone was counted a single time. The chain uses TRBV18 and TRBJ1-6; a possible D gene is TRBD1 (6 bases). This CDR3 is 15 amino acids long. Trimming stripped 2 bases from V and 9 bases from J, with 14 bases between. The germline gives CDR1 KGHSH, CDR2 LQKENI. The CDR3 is CASSPDRQDISPLHF. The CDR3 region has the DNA TGTGCCAGCTCACCAGATAGACAGGATATTTCACCCCTCCACTTT.

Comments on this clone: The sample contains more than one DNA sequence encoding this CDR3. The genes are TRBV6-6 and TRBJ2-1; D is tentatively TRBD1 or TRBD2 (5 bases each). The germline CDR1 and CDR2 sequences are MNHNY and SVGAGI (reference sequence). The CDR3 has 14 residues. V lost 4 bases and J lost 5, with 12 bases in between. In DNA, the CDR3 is TGTGCCAGCAGTTCCCGGGGCAGTGACAATGAGCAGTTCTTC. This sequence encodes CASSSRGSDNEQFF.

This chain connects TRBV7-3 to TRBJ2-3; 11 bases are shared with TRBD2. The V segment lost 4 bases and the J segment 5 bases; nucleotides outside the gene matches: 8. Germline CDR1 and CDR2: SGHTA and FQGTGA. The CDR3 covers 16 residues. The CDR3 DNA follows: TGTGCCAGCAGCTCCCCCCTAGCGGGAGGCCTAGATACGCAGTATTTT. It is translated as CASSSPLAGGLDTQYF.

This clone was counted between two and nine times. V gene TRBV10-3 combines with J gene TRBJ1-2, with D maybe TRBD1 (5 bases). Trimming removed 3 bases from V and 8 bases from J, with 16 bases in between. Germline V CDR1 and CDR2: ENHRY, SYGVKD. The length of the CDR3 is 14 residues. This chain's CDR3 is CAISENRNTMGYTF. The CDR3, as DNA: TGTGCCATCAGTGAAAACAGGAACACGATGGGCTACACCTTC.

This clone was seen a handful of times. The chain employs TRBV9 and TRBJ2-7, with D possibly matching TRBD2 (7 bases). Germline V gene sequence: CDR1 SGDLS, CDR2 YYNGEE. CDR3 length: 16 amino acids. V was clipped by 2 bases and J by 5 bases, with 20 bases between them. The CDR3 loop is CASSVGPGQGGDEQYF. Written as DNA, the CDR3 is TGTGCCAGCAGCGTCGGACCGGGACAAGGGGGGGACGAGCAGTACTTC.

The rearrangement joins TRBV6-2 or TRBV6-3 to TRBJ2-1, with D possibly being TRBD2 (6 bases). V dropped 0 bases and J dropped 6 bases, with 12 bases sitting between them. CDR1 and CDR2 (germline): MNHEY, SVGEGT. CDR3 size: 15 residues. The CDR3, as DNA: TGTGCCAGCAGTTACTCGTCGGGAGAGACCAATGAGCAGTTCTTC. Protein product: CASSYSSGETNEQFF.

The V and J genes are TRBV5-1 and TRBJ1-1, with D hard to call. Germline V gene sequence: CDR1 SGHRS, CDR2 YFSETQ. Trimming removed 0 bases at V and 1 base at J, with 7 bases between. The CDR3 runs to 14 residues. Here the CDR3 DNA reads TGCGCCAGCAGCTTGGACCAGAAGAACACTGAAGCTTTCTTT. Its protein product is CASSLDQKNTEAFF.

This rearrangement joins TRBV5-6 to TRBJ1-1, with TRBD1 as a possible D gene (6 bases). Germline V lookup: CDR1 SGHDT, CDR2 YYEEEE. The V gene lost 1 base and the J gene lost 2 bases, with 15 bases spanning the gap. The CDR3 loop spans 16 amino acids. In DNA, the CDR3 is TGTGCCAGCAGCTTGAGGGTGGGCAGGGGAAACACTGAAGCTTTCTTT. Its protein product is CASSLRVGRGNTEAFF.

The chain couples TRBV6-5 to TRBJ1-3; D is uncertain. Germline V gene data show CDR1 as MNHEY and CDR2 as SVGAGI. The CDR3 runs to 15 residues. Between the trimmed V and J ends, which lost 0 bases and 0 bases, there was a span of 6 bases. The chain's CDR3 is CASSYSGYSGNTIYF. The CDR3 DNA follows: TGTGCCAGCAGTTACTCGGGGTACTCTGGAAACACCATATATTTT.

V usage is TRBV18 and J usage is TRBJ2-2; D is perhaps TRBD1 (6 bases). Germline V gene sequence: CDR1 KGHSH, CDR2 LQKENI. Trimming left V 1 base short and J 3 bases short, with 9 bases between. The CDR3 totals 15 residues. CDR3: CASSPLDSYTGELFF. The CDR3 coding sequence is TGTGCCAGCTCACCACTGGACAGCTACACCGGGGAGCTGTTTTTT.

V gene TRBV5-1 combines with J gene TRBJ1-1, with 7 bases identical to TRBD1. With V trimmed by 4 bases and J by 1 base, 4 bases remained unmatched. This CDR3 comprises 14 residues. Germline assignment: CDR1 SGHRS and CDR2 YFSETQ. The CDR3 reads CASSIGQANTEAFF. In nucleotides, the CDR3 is TGCGCCAGCAGCATCGGACAGGCGAACACTGAAGCTTTCTTT.

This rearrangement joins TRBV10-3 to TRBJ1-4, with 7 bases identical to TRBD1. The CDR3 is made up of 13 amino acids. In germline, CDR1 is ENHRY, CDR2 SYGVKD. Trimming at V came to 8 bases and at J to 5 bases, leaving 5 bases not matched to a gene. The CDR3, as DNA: TGTGCCATCGGCGGACAGGCCAATGAAAAACTGTTTTTT. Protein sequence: CAIGGQANEKLFF.

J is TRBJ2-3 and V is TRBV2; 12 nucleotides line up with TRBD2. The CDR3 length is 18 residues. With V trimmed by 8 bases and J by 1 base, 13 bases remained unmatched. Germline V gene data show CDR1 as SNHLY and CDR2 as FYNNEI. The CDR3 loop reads CASRAPSGGASRTDTQYF. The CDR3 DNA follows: TGTGCCAGCCGCGCCCCTAGCGGGGGGGCGTCACGCACAGATACGCAGTATTTT.